One sample yielded the 17 T cell receptor beta chains listed below, sequenced in a study of T cells in Graves' hyperthyroidism and ophthalmopathy. The TCR beta CDR3 regions underwent amplification using RNA transcripts as the source. The HTBI primer set served for first-round RT-PCR of the TCR CDR3. TCRdb fed the multiplex PCR reads into MiXCR, producing one record per CDR3 protein. The sample shows a few hundred thousand distinct CDR3 sequences, around 15% of them seen only once. The sample was blood. These receptors were obtained from a woman aged 40 to 50 with Graves' ophthalmopathy.

Of note for this clonotype: Germline and junction disagree at one end, which may indicate a read error. This sequence joins TRBV24-1 and TRBJ1-4; D not resolved. The CDR3 sequence is 12 residues long. CDR1 and CDR2 from the germline V gene are KGHDR and SFDVKD. CDR3 sequence (DNA): TGTGCCGCCAGTGACCGCGGACCCAAACTGTTTTTT. This codes for CAASDRGPKLFF.

This clonotype appeared many times. The gene calls are TRBV3-1 and TRBJ2-1; TRBD2 matches 13 bases. This CDR3 is 15 amino acids long. Germline CDR1 is LGHDT and CDR2 is YNNKEL (reference sequence). The V gene end was trimmed by 5 bases and the J gene end by 6 bases; junction bases not matched to a gene: 4. The DNA of the CDR3 is TGTGCCAGCAGCAAGGGACTAGCGGGATTCAATGAGCAGTTCTTC. Protein product: CASSKGLAGFNEQFF.

Many counts were recorded for this clonotype. The chain joins TRBV10-3 to TRBJ2-7, with no clear D. The V end was cut by 2 bases, the J end by 7 bases, with 15 bases between. This CDR3 comprises 14 residues. CDR1 ENHRY and CDR2 SYGVKD come from the germline V gene. The CDR3 region is CAISEGPTPLEQYF. The CDR3 coding sequence is TGTGCCATCAGTGAGGGTCCTACCCCTTTGGAGCAGTACTTC.

This clonotype was recorded many times. The rearrangement joins TRBV29-1 to TRBJ1-1; D is ambiguous. The V end lost 5 bases, the J end lost 0 bases, and 10 bases lay between the germline ends. CDR3 size: 13 residues. Germline V gene data show CDR1 as SQVTM and CDR2 as ANQGSEA. The CDR3 coding sequence is TGCAGCGTTCGAAATATCATGAACACTGAAGCTTTCTTT. Translation gives CSVRNIMNTEAFF.

This clonotype showed up just a few times. This rearrangement joins TRBV10-2 to TRBJ2-2; 8 bases match TRBD2. Germline V lookup: CDR1 WSHSY, CDR2 SAAADI. Losses at the gene ends were 6 bases for V and 4 bases for J; bases not matched to a gene: 10. CDR3 length: 16 residues. CDR3 protein: CASRLAGLSVTGELFF. CDR3 nucleotide sequence: TGCGCCAGCAGATTAGCGGGACTCTCTGTCACCGGGGAGCTGTTTTTT.

This clonotype came up many times. This chain connects TRBV12-3 or TRBV12-4 to TRBJ2-5; 7 positions agree with TRBD2. The V segment lost 3 bases and the J segment 4 bases; nucleotides outside the gene matches: 11. This CDR3 spans 16 amino acids. CDR3 sequence reads: CASSFPPEGGRETQYF. The CDR3 nucleotides read TGTGCCAGCAGTTTCCCCCCGGAGGGAGGGAGAGAGACCCAGTACTTC.

This clonotype was seen at least ten times. This chain connects TRBV7-6 to TRBJ2-7, with D possibly being TRBD2 (6 bases). V was clipped by 6 bases and J by 7 bases, with 16 bases between them. Germline values: CDR1 SGHVS, CDR2 FNYEAQ. The CDR3 loop spans 13 amino acids. The CDR3 DNA sequence: TGTGCCAGCAGGGAAGCGGGCGGTTGGGAGCAGTACTTC. Protein product: CASREAGGWEQYF. Full variable domain (rest looked up from reference TRBV7-6 and TRBJ2-7): GAGVSQSPRYKVTKRGQDVALRCDPISGHVSLYWYRQALGQGPEFLTYFNYEAQQDKSGLPNDRFSAERPEGSISTLTIQRTEQRDSAMYRCASREAGGWEQYFGPGTRLTVT.

The chain carries TRBV10-3 and TRBJ1-4; no clear D gene. CDR3 length: 16 residues. Germline assignment: CDR1 ENHRY and CDR2 SYGVKD. The V end lost 4 bases, the J end lost 5 bases, and 17 bases lay between the germline ends. CDR3: CAISGEVKGKNEKLFF. CDR3 nucleotide sequence: TGTGCCATCAGTGGGGAGGTTAAGGGAAAGAATGAAAAACTGTTTTTT.

As regards this clonotype: A much larger clonotype is one base distant, so this may be a read error. The chain uses TRBV18 and TRBJ2-7, with a possible D match to TRBD1 (5 bases). V was cut by 2 bases and J by 5 bases, with 10 bases left in between. Germline V gives CDR1 KGHSH, CDR2 LQKENI. CDR3 size: 13 residues. The CDR3 DNA reads as TGTGCCAGCTCACCATCGGCCAGGGACGAGCAGTACTTC. This gives the protein CASSPSARDEQYF.

This clonotype showed up just a few times. The CDR3: CASGLRGLGGSNQPQHF. The CDR3 DNA is TGTGCTAGTGGTCTAAGGGGGCTAGGAGGTAGCAATCAGCCCCAGCATTTT. The chain links TRBV12-5 to TRBJ1-5; 7 bases agree with TRBD1. From germline, CDR1 is LGHNT and CDR2 FRNRAP. Trimming took 5 bases from V and 0 from J; bases not matched to a gene: 10. The CDR3 has 17 amino acids.

This clonotype has ten or more counts. The rearrangement joins TRBV10-3 to TRBJ1-1; TRBD1 matches 7 bases. The CDR3 loop spans 15 amino acids. J was trimmed by 0 bases and V by 0 bases; bases with no gene match: 1. Germline-derived CDR1 and CDR2 are ENHRY and SYGVKD. The CDR3 DNA is TGTGCCATCAGTGAGTCCACAGGGGTGAACACTGAAGCTTTCTTT. This codes for CAISESTGVNTEAFF.

This clonotype was seen ten or more times. The chain recombines TRBV5-5 with TRBJ2-5; 8 nucleotides match TRBD1. Germline loops: CDR1 SGHKS, CDR2 YYEKEE (reference sequence). J was trimmed by 5 bases and V by 4 bases; bases with no gene match: 7. The CDR3 runs to 14 residues. CDR3 nucleotides: TGTGCCAGCAGCGGATGGACAGGGTTTGAGACCCAGTACTTC. Protein sequence: CASSGWTGFETQYF.

This clonotype was picked up a small number of times. A much larger clonotype is one base distant, so this may be a read error. This chain connects TRBV2 to TRBJ2-7, with 8 positions matching TRBD1. The CDR3 consists of 14 residues. Germline lookup yields CDR1 SNHLY and CDR2 FYNNEI. Here the CDR3 reads CTSSTGTGSYEQYF. CDR3 in DNA: TGTACCAGCAGTACCGGGACAGGCTCCTACGAGCAGTACTTC.

This clonotype was counted ten times or more. The chain uses TRBV20-1 and TRBJ2-5; 7 nucleotides line up with TRBD1. The CDR3 loop spans 18 amino acids. The germline gives CDR1 DFQATT, CDR2 SNEGSKA (reference sequence). Trimming took 1 base from V and 1 from J; bases not matched to a gene: 15. CDR3 sequence (DNA): TGCAGTGCTAGAGGACGGGACAGCGCAACTTTACCCCAAGAGACCCAGTACTTC. This translates into CSARGRDSATLPQETQYF.

The chain recombines TRBV6-5 with TRBJ1-5, with D possibly TRBD1 on 5 matching bases. This CDR3 comprises 13 residues. Germline loops: CDR1 MNHEY, CDR2 SVGAGI. Trimming took 0 bases from V and 11 from J, leaving 11 bases between them. Here the CDR3 reads CASSYSEWGAQHF. The DNA for the CDR3 is TGTGCCAGCAGTTACTCGGAGTGGGGGGCCCAGCATTTT.

This clonotype was detected ten times or more. J is TRBJ2-1 and V is TRBV20-1, with D unresolved. The V end was cut by 1 base, the J end by 6 bases, with 10 bases between. Germline CDR1 is DFQATT and CDR2 is SNEGSKA (reference sequence). The CDR3 length is 13 residues. Written as DNA, the CDR3 is TGCAGTGCTAGAGTCAACCGCCTCAATGAGCAGTTCTTC. Its protein product is CSARVNRLNEQFF.

At least ten counts were recorded for this clonotype. The CDR3 DNA sequence: TGTGCCAGCAGCATAAGACCCTCCTACGAGCAGTACTTC. This encodes CASSIRPSYEQYF. The rearrangement links TRBV11-2 to TRBJ2-7, with D uncertain. V was pared by 5 bases and J by 0 bases, with 8 bases between. The germline V gene has CDR1 SGHAT and CDR2 FQNNGV. This CDR3 region has 13 residues.